This entry describes one T cell receptor beta chain. The data stem from a study of T cell responses to AZD1222 COVID-19 vaccine. CDR3 length: 15 amino acids. V dropped 4 bases and J dropped 5; count of bases not matched to a gene: 9. CDR1 and CDR2 from the germline V gene are SGHRS and YFSETQ. Repertoires were generated with immunoSEQ multiplex PCR, while TCRdb's copy carries only in-frame clones and drops some. The repertoire includes around 100,000 clones, about 87% of them detected once, and around 3.8% sits in the top ten. The chain employs TRBV5-1 and TRBJ2-5; TRBD1 aligns across 9 bases. The sequencing here drew on peripheral blood, taken on day 0 of MenACWY control vaccination. The sequence derives from an adult in good health. The CDR3 bases are TGCGCCAGCAGCGAGACAGGGGGTGGAGTGGAGACCCAGTACTTC. Amino acids: CASSETGGGVETQYF.